These T cell receptor beta chains were read from a single sample in a study of CD8+ T cells in alopecia areata. The method was immunoSEQ multiplex PCR; TCRdb's version includes in-frame clones alone and lacks a portion of them. The sample holds about 120,000 clones; about 46% are singletons and the top ten take around 20%. The sample consisted of CD8+ T cells sorted from blood, taken at week 0. Every receptor here comes from a human donor with alopecia areata. Both conserved end residues are part of each CDR3. A D gene is named only where the DNA matches it firmly. Size is omitted from some rows. Given values are once, few, many or a class for expanded clones.

J gene: TRBJ1-1; clone size: few; D gene: NA; V gene: TRBV29-1; CDR3 DNA: TGCAGCGTCTTACCAAGGGGGACTGAAGCTTTCTTT; CDR3 protein: CSVLPRGTEAFF
J gene: TRBJ2-5; clone size: NA; D gene: NA; V gene: TRBV15; CDR3 DNA: TGTGCCACCAGCGGATACCCGGGATTACAAGAGACCCAGTACTTC; CDR3 protein: CATSGYPGLQETQYF
J gene: TRBJ1-1; clone size: few; D gene: TRBD1; V gene: TRBV5-1; CDR3 DNA: TGCGCCAGCAGCTCTCTCGACAGGGTGACTGAAGCTTTCTTT; CDR3 protein: CASSSLDRVTEAFF
J gene: TRBJ2-7; clone size: NA; D gene: TRBD1; V gene: TRBV10-3; CDR3 DNA: TGTGCCATCAGAACGGACAGGGACTCCTACGAGCAGTACTTC; CDR3 protein: CAIRTDRDSYEQYF
J gene: TRBJ2-1; clone size: NA; D gene: TRBD1; V gene: TRBV29-1; CDR3 DNA: TGCAGCGTCGGGACAGGGGGCTACAATGAGCAGTTCTTC; CDR3 protein: CSVGTGGYNEQFF
J gene: TRBJ2-3; clone size: NA; D gene: NA; V gene: TRBV7-9; CDR3 DNA: TGTGCCAGCAGCTTTCGGATAGCGTCAGATACGCAGTATTTT; CDR3 protein: CASSFRIASDTQYF
J gene: TRBJ1-6; clone size: NA; D gene: TRBD1; V gene: TRBV11-2; CDR3 DNA: TGTGCCAGCAGCCTCCACCGGGACAGTAATTCACCCCTCCACTTT; CDR3 protein: CASSLHRDSNSPLHF
J gene: TRBJ1-2; clone size: NA; D gene: NA; V gene: TRBV30; CDR3 DNA: TGTGCCTGGAGTGCCTACGTTTGGGGTCTTGGTGGCTACACCTTC; CDR3 protein: CAWSAYVWGLGGYTF
J gene: TRBJ1-3; clone size: few; D gene: NA; V gene: TRBV9; CDR3 DNA: TGTGCCAGCAGCGAAAACAGCTGGGCAGGGGACACCATATATTTT; CDR3 protein: CASSENSWAGDTIYF
J gene: TRBJ2-7; clone size: NA; D gene: TRBD1; V gene: TRBV2; CDR3 DNA: TGTGCCAGCAGAGACAGGGGATCCTACGAGCAGTACTTC; CDR3 protein: CASRDRGSYEQYF
J gene: TRBJ1-5; clone size: few; D gene: NA; V gene: TRBV7-8; CDR3 DNA: TGTGCCAGCAGCTTAGACAGCCTTTATAGCAATCAGCCCCAGCATTTT; CDR3 protein: CASSLDSLYSNQPQHF
J gene: TRBJ2-7; clone size: few; D gene: NA; V gene: TRBV4-1; CDR3 DNA: TGCGCCAGCAGCCAAGTTGGGGCCGTCTACGAGCAGTACTTC; CDR3 protein: CASSQVGAVYEQYF
J gene: TRBJ1-1; clone size: NA; D gene: NA; V gene: TRBV2; CDR3 DNA: TGTGCCAGCAGTGAAAGTCGGCGGGGTCTGGCTTTCTTT; CDR3 protein: CASSESRRGLAFF
J gene: TRBJ2-7; clone size: NA; D gene: NA; V gene: TRBV29-1; CDR3 DNA: TGCAGCGTCGTCCATCCTTTATCGCGGGGCTCCTACGAGCAGTACTTC; CDR3 protein: CSVVHPLSRGSYEQYF
J gene: TRBJ1-2; clone size: few; D gene: NA; V gene: TRBV4-3; CDR3 DNA: TGCGCCAGCAGCCAAGTGGTGGCAGGGAATGGCTACACCTTC; CDR3 protein: CASSQVVAGNGYTF
J gene: TRBJ2-5; clone size: NA; D gene: TRBD2; V gene: TRBV9; CDR3 DNA: TGTGCCAGCAGCATGGGGAGGGATGGGGAGACCCAGTACTTC; CDR3 protein: CASSMGRDGETQYF
J gene: TRBJ1-1; clone size: NA; D gene: NA; V gene: TRBV27; CDR3 DNA: TGTGCCAGCAGTTTACGAGTATCGGGTGGGCAGGGGTACACTGAAGCTTTCTTT; CDR3 protein: CASSLRVSGGQGYTEAFF
J gene: TRBJ2-3; clone size: NA; D gene: TRBD2; V gene: TRBV30; CDR3 DNA: TGTGCCTGGAGTGTCATGGCGCGGGGGGGCACAGATACGCAGTATTTT; CDR3 protein: CAWSVMARGGTDTQYF
J gene: TRBJ2-2; clone size: NA; D gene: NA; V gene: TRBV29-1; CDR3 DNA: TGCAGCGTCCGTCTGGAGGCCGGGGAGCTGCTTTTT; CDR3 protein: CSVRLEAGELLF
J gene: TRBJ2-5; clone size: NA; D gene: NA; V gene: TRBV6-6; CDR3 DNA: TGTGCCAGCAGTTTTCGGGGAGGTCTCCAAGAGACCCAGTACTTC; CDR3 protein: CASSFRGGLQETQYF
J gene: TRBJ2-2; clone size: NA; D gene: NA; V gene: TRBV30; CDR3 DNA: TGTGCCTGGACCACGGCTCGCACCGGGGAGCTGTTTTTT; CDR3 protein: CAWTTARTGELFF
J gene: TRBJ2-1; clone size: NA; D gene: NA; V gene: TRBV4-3; CDR3 DNA: TGCGCCAGCAGCCAAGATGGGCGGACCTACAATGAGCAGTTCTTC; CDR3 protein: CASSQDGRTYNEQFF
J gene: TRBJ2-3; clone size: NA; D gene: NA; V gene: TRBV25-1; CDR3 DNA: TGTGCCAGCAGAGCGGGTTCAGATACGCAGTATTTT; CDR3 protein: CASRAGSDTQYF
J gene: TRBJ1-1; clone size: NA; D gene: NA; V gene: TRBV7-9; CDR3 DNA: TGTGCCAGCAGCCCCCGGGTGTTGAGGACGGAGAACACTGAAGCTTTCTTT; CDR3 protein: CASSPRVLRTENTEAFF
J gene: TRBJ2-1; clone size: NA; D gene: NA; V gene: TRBV27; CDR3 DNA: TGTGCCAGCAGTTTAATGGCAGGGCGCCTCGGGCAGTTCTTC; CDR3 protein: CASSLMAGRLGQFF
J gene: TRBJ2-2; clone size: few; D gene: NA; V gene: TRBV14; CDR3 DNA: TGTGCCAGCAGCCTAGGGCCCGGGACGGCGAACACCGGGGAGCTGTTTTTT; CDR3 protein: CASSLGPGTANTGELFF
J gene: TRBJ2-5; clone size: NA; D gene: TRBD1; V gene: TRBV6-5; CDR3 DNA: TGTGCCAGCAGTTACTCTGGAGGGACAGGGGAGACCCAGTACTTC; CDR3 protein: CASSYSGGTGETQYF
J gene: TRBJ2-5; clone size: NA; D gene: NA; V gene: TRBV7-9; CDR3 DNA: TGTGCCAGCAGCTCTCCGGGACACCGCCGAGAGACCCAGTACTTC; CDR3 protein: CASSSPGHRRETQYF
J gene: TRBJ1-2; clone size: NA; D gene: NA; V gene: TRBV9; CDR3 DNA: TGTGCCAGCAGCGCAATGGACTATGGCTACACCTTC; CDR3 protein: CASSAMDYGYTF
J gene: TRBJ1-1; clone size: NA; D gene: NA; V gene: TRBV13; CDR3 DNA: TGTGCCAGCAGCTTTCGGTCTACTGCTGAAGCTTTCTTT; CDR3 protein: CASSFRSTAEAFF
J gene: TRBJ2-3; clone size: NA; D gene: NA; V gene: TRBV27; CDR3 DNA: TGTGCCAGCAGACCGGGCCCCGGTGGGGCAGATACGCAGTATTTT; CDR3 protein: CASRPGPGGADTQYF
J gene: TRBJ1-1; clone size: few; D gene: NA; V gene: TRBV30; CDR3 DNA: TGTGCCTGGAGTGTAGACAGAAACACTGAAGCTTTCTTT; CDR3 protein: CAWSVDRNTEAFF
J gene: TRBJ2-1; clone size: NA; D gene: NA; V gene: TRBV5-1; CDR3 DNA: TGCGCCAGCAGCTGGACAGAACCGACCAATGAGCAGTTCTTC; CDR3 protein: CASSWTEPTNEQFF
J gene: TRBJ2-4; clone size: NA; D gene: TRBD1; V gene: TRBV15; CDR3 DNA: TGTGCCACCAGCCGCGGACAGGGGGCGGACATTCAGTACTTC; CDR3 protein: CATSRGQGADIQYF
J gene: TRBJ2-7; clone size: NA; D gene: NA; V gene: TRBV29-1; CDR3 DNA: TGCAGCGTTGTGGGGGGACAGTTCTACGAGCAGTACTTC; CDR3 protein: CSVVGGQFYEQYF